This record covers a single TCR beta chain. This study enrolled people aged about 18 to 100 from approximately 25 US geographic areas. Participants reported their clinical history, and cohort assignment relied on those reports. The CDR3 runs to 16 residues. V gave up 4 bases and J gave up 0 bases, with 14 bases separating them. Germline assignment: CDR1 SGHRS and CDR2 YFSETQ. The method was immunoSEQ multiplex PCR; TCRdb's version includes in-frame clones alone and lacks a portion of them. Of a few hundred thousand clones listed, approximately 91% are singletons. This sample is part of a study of blood T cell repertoires in COVID-19. Study-level background: Spain, Italy and the United States supplied samples that represented acute and convalescent COVID-19. Sources were T cells, B-cell-depleted T cells, or PBMCs; the material itself was cDNA or gDNA.

J is TRBJ1-3 and V is TRBV5-1; unclear D gene. This clonotype was obtained from a human donor in a cohort exposed to, infected with or recovered from COVID-19 (not recorded which). The donor label of this sample is uncertain. Input material: PBMCs or T cells enriched from blood (not recorded which). The DNA of the CDR3 is TGCGCCAGCAGCCGATGGAGCGGCGACTCTGGAAACACCATATATTTT. Amino acids: CASSRWSGDSGNTIYF.